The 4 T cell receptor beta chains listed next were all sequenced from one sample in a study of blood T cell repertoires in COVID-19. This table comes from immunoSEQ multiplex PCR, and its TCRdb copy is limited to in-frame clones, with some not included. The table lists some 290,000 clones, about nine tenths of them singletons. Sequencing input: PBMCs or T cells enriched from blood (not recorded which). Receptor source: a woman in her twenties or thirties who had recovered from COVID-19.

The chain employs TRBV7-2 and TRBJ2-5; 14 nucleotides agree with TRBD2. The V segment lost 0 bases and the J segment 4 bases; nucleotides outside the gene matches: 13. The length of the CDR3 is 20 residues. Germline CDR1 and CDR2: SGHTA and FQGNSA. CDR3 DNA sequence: TGTGCCAGCAGCTTAGCCCTCTCAGGAGGACTAGCGGGAGGTTTAGAGACCCAGTACTTC. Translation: CASSLALSGGLAGGLETQYF.

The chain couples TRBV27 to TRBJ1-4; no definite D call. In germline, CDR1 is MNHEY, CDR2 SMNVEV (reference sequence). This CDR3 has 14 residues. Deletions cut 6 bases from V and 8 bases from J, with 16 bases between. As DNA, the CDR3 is TGTGCCAGCAGCGACCGGGAGGTAGGCGAAAAACTGTTTTTT. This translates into CASSDREVGEKLFF.

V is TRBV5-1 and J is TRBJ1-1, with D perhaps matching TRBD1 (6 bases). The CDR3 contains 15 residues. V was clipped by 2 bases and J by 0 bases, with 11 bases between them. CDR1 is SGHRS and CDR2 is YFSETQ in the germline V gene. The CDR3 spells CASSFTGQLNTEAFF. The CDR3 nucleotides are TGCGCCAGCAGCTTCACCGGACAGCTGAACACTGAAGCTTTCTTT.

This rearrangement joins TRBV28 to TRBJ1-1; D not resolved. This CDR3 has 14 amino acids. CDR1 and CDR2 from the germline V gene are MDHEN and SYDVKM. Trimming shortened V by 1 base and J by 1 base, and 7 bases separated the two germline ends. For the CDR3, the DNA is TGTGCCAGCAGTTTATTACCAGGGAACACTGAAGCTTTCTTT. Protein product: CASSLLPGNTEAFF.